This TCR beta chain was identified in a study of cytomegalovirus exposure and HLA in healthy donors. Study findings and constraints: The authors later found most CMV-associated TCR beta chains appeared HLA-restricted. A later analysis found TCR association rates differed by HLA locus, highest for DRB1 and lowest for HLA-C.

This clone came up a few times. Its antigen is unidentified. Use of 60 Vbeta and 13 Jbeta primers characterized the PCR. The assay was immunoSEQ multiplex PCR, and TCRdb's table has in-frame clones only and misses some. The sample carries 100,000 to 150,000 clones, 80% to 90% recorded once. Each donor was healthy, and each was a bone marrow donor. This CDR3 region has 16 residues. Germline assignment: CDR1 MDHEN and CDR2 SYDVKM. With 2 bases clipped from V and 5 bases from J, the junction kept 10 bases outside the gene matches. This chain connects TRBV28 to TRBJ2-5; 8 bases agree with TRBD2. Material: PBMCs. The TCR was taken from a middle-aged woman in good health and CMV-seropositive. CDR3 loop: CASSLMPGRAEETQYF. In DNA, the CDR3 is TGTGCCAGCAGTTTAATGCCCGGGAGGGCCGAGGAGACCCAGTACTTC.